A single sample is the source of the 8 T cell receptor beta chains below, sequenced in a study of T cells in Graves' hyperthyroidism and ophthalmopathy. Regions amplified from RNA transcripts were the TCR beta CDR3 regions. RT-PCR in the first round (using the HTBI primer set) targeted the TCR CDR3. TCRdb itself ran the multiplex PCR reads through MiXCR, one entry per CDR3 protein. This sample has 500,000 to 550,000 distinct CDR3 sequences, with approximately 20% found just once. What was sequenced was blood. The receptors stem from a man aged 35-49 years with Graves' ophthalmopathy.

This clonotype was seen more than once but under ten times. V usage is TRBV3-1 and J usage is TRBJ1-6; tentatively, D is TRBD1 (6 bases). The CDR3 runs 12 residues. Trimming left V 3 bases short and J 12 bases short, with 9 bases between. Germline V gene lookup returns CDR1 LGHDT and CDR2 YNNKEL (reference sequence). CDR3 sequence reads: CASSHGGVPLHF. The CDR3 coding sequence is TGTGCCAGCAGCCATGGGGGCGTACCCCTCCACTTT.

Ten or more counts support this clonotype. The V and J genes are TRBV27 and TRBJ2-5; 9 bases align to TRBD2. Germline V gene sequence: CDR1 MNHEY, CDR2 SMNVEV (reference sequence). The J segment lost 6 bases and the V segment lost 2 bases, leaving 10 bases of the junction unmatched. CDR3 length: 16 residues. The CDR3 loop reads CASSLTGLAMRKTQYF. CDR3 DNA: TGTGCCAGCAGTTTAACCGGACTAGCGATGCGAAAGACCCAGTACTTC.

At least ten counts were recorded for this clonotype. The J gene is TRBJ2-1, the V gene TRBV27; D is undetermined. V was cut by 3 bases and J by 8 bases, with 11 bases left in between. Looked up from germline, CDR1 is MNHEY and CDR2 is SMNVEV (reference sequence). This CDR3 has 13 amino acids. The CDR3 is CASSLSSFHEQFF. CDR3 coding DNA: TGTGCCAGCAGTTTGTCATCTTTTCATGAGCAGTTCTTC.

Only a few counts were recorded for this clonotype. V and J are TRBV4-3 and TRBJ2-3; the D gene is possibly TRBD2 (7 bases). CDR1 and CDR2 (germline): LGHNA, YSLEER. The CDR3 is made up of 18 amino acids. V was trimmed by 1 base and J by 5 bases, leaving 22 bases between them. The CDR3 spells CASSQGGRESLRRDTQYF. The CDR3 DNA reads TGCGCCAGCAGCCAAGGGGGGCGGGAGAGCCTTAGGAGAGATACGCAGTATTTT.

There are a few counts of this clonotype. The chain employs TRBV20-1 and TRBJ1-4; TRBD1 is a possible D gene (5 bases). Germline CDR1 is DFQATT and CDR2 is SNEGSKA (reference sequence). This CDR3 contains 15 residues. V lost 0 bases and J 3 bases, leaving 11 bases between the germline ends. The chain's CDR3 is CSARDPIRANEKLFF. Written as DNA, the CDR3 is TGCAGTGCTAGAGACCCCATCAGGGCTAATGAAAAACTGTTTTTT.

V is TRBV5-1 and J is TRBJ2-2; D is possibly TRBD1 (6 bases). This CDR3 region has 19 residues. V shed 3 bases and J shed 9 bases, with 30 bases lying between them. The germline V gene has CDR1 SGHRS and CDR2 YFSETQ. CDR3 region: CASSSDWVILRDNSRELFF. The CDR3 DNA follows: TGCGCCAGCAGCTCGGACTGGGTGATTCTCCGGGACAATTCCCGGGAGCTGTTTTTT.

In regard to this clonotype: At one end the junction does not follow the germline gene, possibly because of a read error. The chain couples TRBV30 to TRBJ2-3; D is uncertain. Looked up from germline, CDR1 is GTSNPN and CDR2 is SVGIG (reference sequence). The CDR3 is 12 residues long. CDR3 in amino acids: CAWSVGSDTQCF. The CDR3 coding sequence is TGTGCCTGGAGTGTAGGATCAGATACGCAGTGTTTT.

This clonotype showed up just a few times. The rearrangement links TRBV7-3 to TRBJ2-1; a weak D match, TRBD2 (5 bases). The CDR3 has 12 residues. V was pared by 8 bases and J by 5 bases, with 10 bases between. CDR1 and CDR2 from the germline V gene are SGHTA and FQGTGA. The CDR3 bases are TGTGCCAGCTCTAGCACTGACAATGAGCAGTTCTTC. It is translated as CASSSTDNEQFF.